One and the same sample provided the 2 T cell receptor beta chains below, sequenced in a study of blood T cell repertoires in COVID-19. Only in-frame clones appear in the TCRdb table, and some are missing; sequencing was by immunoSEQ multiplex PCR. This table holds a few hundred thousand clones, around 90% found once. Sequences were obtained from PBMCs or T cells enriched from blood (not recorded which). The receptors originated from a woman aged 55-70 years in a cohort exposed to, infected with or recovered from COVID-19 (not recorded which).

The V and J genes are TRBV7-9 and TRBJ2-7, with a weak D call TRBD1 (5 bases). In germline, CDR1 is SEHNR, CDR2 FQNEAQ (reference sequence). The V gene lost 0 bases and the J gene lost 1 base, with 13 bases spanning the gap. There are 16 residues in the CDR3. CDR3 sequence (DNA): TGTGCCAGCAGCTTAGCGGAGACAGCTTATTCCTACGAGCAGTACTTC. Translation: CASSLAETAYSYEQYF.

The genes are TRBV2 and TRBJ2-7; 10 positions match TRBD2. There are 15 residues in the CDR3. The V gene's germline CDR1 is SNHLY and CDR2 FYNNEI. V was pared by 6 bases and J by 12 bases, with 17 bases of the junction left unmatched. The CDR3 nucleotides read TGTGCCAGCAGCGAAACGGGACTAGCGTCATCTTTTGGGTACTTC. Residues: CASSETGLASSFGYF.